This TCR beta chain was sequenced for a study of response to subunit inactivated influenza vaccine. From the RT-PCR reads, TCRdb called clonotypes with MiXCR, one entry per CDR3 protein. The profile covers 150,000 to 200,000 distinct CDR3 sequences, with 9.5% to 12% appearing a single time and around 40% taken by the ten largest. This clonotype was detected a few times. Germline V gene lookup returns CDR1 SGHVS and CDR2 FQNEAQ. J lost 3 bases, V lost 4 bases, and 5 bases had no gene match. The CDR3 has 14 residues. The chain has TRBV7-8 and TRBJ2-7; 8 bases map to TRBD1. The clonotype was recovered from a man aged 50 to 69 who received an inactivated influenza vaccine. The specimen comprised CD8+ T cells sorted from PBMCs, sampled approximately 25 months after vaccination. The CDR3, as DNA: TGTGCCAGCAGCTCGGGACAGGTACACTACGAGCAGTACTTC. This translates into CASSSGQVHYEQYF.